The present entry profiles one T cell receptor (beta chain) with its context. It was with 60 Vbeta and 13 Jbeta primers that the PCR ran. Assay: immunoSEQ multiplex PCR; the TCRdb copy retains only in-frame clones and omits some. Of about 160,000 clones in the sample, over 75% were seen once. Deletions cut 4 bases from V and 4 bases from J, with 10 bases between. Germline V gene lookup returns CDR1 KGHSH and CDR2 LQKENI. There are 13 residues in the CDR3. This specimen comes from a study of cytomegalovirus exposure and HLA in healthy donors. This TCR came from a woman in her late teens or twenties in good health and CMV-seronegative. The rearrangement links TRBV18 to TRBJ2-5; maybe TRBD1 (5 bases). Sequenced material: PBMCs. CDR3 DNA: TGTGCCAGCTCACTTTGGGGCGGAGAGACCCAGTACTTC. It is translated as CASSLWGGETQYF.